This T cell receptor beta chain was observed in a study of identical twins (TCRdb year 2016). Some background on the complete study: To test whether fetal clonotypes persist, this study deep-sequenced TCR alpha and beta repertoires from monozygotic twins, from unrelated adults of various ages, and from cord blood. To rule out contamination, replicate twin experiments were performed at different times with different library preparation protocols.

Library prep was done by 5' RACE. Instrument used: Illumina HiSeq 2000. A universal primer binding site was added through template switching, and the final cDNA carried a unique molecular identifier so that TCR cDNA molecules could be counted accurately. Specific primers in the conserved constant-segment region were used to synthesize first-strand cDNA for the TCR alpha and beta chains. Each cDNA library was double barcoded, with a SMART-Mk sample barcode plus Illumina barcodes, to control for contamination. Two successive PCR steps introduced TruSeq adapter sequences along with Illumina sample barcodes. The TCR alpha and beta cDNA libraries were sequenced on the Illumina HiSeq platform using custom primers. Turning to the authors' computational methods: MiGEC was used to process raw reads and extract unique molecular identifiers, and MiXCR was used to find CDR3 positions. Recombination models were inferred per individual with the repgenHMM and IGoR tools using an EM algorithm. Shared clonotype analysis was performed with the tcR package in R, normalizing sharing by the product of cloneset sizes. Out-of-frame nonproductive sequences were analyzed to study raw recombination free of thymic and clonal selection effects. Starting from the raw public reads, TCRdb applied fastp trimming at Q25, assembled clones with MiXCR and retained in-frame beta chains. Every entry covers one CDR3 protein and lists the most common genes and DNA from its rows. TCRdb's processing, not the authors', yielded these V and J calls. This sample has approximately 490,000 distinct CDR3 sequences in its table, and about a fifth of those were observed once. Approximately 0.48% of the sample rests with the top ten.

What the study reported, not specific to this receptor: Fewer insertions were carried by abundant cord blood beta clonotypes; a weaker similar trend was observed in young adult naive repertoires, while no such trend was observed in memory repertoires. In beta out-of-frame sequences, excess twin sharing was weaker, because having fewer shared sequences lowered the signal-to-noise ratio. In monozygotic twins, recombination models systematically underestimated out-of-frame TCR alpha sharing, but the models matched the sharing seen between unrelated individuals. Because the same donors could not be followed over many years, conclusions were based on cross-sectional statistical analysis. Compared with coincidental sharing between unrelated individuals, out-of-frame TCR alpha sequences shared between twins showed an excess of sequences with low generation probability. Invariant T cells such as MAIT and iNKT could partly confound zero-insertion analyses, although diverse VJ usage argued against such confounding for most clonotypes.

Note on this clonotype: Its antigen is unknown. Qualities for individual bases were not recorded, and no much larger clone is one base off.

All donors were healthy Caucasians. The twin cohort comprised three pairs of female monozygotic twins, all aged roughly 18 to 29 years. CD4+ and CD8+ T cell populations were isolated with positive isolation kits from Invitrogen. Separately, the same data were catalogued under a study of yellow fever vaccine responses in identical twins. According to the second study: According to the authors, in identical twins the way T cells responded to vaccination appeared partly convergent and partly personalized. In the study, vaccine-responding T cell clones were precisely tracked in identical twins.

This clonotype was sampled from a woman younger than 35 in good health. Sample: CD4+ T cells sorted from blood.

The CDR3 is CASSSPGLKLTDTQYF. The nucleotide sequence reads as follows: TGTGCCAGCAGCTCGCCGGGACTCAAACTAACAGATACGCAGTATTTT. The receptor chain draws on TRBV7-8 and TRBJ2-3, with a tentative D gene TRBD2 over 6 matching bases. The CDR3 goes from the cysteine to the phenylalanine over 16 residues. CDR3 DNA only is kept here, 48 bases in frame from base 1. V was cut back by 4 bases and J by 3 bases, leaving a gap of 17 bases between them. CDR1 is given as SGHVS and CDR2 as FQNEAQ, both from the germline V gene.